The present TCR beta chain was sequenced within a study of shared clonotypes between healthy human individuals. Repertoires were generated with immunoSEQ multiplex PCR, while TCRdb's copy carries only in-frame clones and drops some. Among under 600,000 clones listed, roughly 98% were seen once. This CDR3 spans 13 amino acids. V was pared by 4 bases and J by 2 bases, with 9 bases between. Germline lookup yields CDR1 MNHEY and CDR2 SVGAGI. CD45RO-negative, CCR7-selected cells formed the naive CD8 fraction, which excluded terminally differentiated effector memory CD45RA+ cells. Notes on the study in general: The sharing of roughly 5% of naive CD4 clonotypes was seen across a handful of donors.

A note on this clone: Antigen: not known.

The specimen sequenced was naive CD8+ T cells sorted from blood. The chain links TRBV6-5 to TRBJ2-7, with D hard to call. This sequence was found in a man aged 25-40 years in good health. CDR3 DNA: TGTGCCAGCAGTTTTAGCAGAACCTACGAGCAGTACTTC. This codes for CASSFSRTYEQYF.